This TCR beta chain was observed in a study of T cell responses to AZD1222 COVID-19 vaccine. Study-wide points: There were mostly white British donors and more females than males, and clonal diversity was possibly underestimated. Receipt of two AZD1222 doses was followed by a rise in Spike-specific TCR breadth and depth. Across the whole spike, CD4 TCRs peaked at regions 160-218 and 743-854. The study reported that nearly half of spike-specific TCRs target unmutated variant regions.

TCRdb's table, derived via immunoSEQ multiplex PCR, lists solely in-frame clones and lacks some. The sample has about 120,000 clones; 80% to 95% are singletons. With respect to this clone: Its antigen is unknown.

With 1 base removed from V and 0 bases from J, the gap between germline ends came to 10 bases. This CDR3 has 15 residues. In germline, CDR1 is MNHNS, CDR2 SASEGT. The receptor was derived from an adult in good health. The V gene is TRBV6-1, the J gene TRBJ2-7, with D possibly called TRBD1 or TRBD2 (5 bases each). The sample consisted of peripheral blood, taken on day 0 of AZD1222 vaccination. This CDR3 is CASSEGDASSYEQYF. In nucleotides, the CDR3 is TGTGCCAGCAGTGAAGGGGACGCCTCCTCCTACGAGCAGTACTTC.